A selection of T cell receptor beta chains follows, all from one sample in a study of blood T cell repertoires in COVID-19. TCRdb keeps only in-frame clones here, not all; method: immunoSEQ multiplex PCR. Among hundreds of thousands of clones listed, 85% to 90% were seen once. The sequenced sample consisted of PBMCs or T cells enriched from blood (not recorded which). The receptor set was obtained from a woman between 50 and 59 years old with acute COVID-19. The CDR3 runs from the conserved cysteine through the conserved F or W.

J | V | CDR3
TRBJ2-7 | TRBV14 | CASSQASSYEQYF
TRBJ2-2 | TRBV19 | CASSGRNTGELFF
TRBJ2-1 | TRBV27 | CASSKLAGGNEQFF
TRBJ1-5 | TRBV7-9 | CASSATGVTQHF
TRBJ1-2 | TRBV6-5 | CASSYTVVTGRGSYTF
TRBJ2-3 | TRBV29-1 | CSVAGLAVSTDTQYF
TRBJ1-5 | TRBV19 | CASSISGGQPQHF
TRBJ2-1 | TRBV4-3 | CASRKTSGIANEQFF
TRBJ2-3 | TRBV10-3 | CAISESSGLTDTQYF
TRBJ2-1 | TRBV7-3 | CAKRGSGSSYNEQFF
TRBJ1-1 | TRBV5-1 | CASSLYTGRGMTEAFF
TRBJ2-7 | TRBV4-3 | CASSQGGLGGTDTYEQYF
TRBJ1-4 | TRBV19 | CASSRTGTGGVFEKLFF
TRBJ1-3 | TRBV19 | CASSMTSTARSGNTIYF
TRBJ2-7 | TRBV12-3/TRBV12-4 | CASSLPQGQQYF
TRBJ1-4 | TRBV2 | CASRRTENNEKLFF
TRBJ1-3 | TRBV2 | CASSVGTAGNTIYF
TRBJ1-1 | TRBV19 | CASSETGSTEAFF
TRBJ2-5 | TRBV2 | CASSDERGQETQYF
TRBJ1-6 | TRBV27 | CASSLLLSVYSPLHF
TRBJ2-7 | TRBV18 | CASSPGHASSYEQYF
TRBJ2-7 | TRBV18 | CASSPDTYEQYF
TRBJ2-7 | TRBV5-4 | CASSPPLGGGPYEQYF
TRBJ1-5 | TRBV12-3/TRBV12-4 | CASSSEPNQPQHF
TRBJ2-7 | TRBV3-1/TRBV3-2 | CASSQGLAEQYF
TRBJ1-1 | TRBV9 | CASSVDMNTEAFF
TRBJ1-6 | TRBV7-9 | CASSLVQGNSPLHF
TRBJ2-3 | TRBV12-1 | CASSPPRRTSGRHSTDTQYF
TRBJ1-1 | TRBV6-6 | CASSYSRDRGAFF
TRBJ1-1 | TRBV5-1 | CASSHATGTTLEAFF
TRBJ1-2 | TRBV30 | CAWSFTGSYTF
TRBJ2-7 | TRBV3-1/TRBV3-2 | CASSQDLLGQYF
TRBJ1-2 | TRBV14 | CASSQGTGYGYTF
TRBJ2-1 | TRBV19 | CASSRALYNEQFF
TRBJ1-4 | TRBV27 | CASGVQGANEKLFF
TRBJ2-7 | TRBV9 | CASSADTGGNEQYF
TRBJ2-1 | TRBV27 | CASGSRAGTYNEQFF
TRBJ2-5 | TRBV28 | CASSFSGVYQETQYF
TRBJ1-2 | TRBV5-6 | CASSAGTAYPNYGYTF
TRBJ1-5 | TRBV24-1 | CATIPYSYSNQPQHF
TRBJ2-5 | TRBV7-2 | CASSLSGGEEETQYF
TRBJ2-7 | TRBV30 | CAWKGEQGSYEQYF
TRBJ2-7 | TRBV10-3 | CAIRTGGSYEQYF
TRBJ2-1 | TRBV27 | CASSPQTGVIEQFF
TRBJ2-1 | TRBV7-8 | CASSEGSGSNSYNEQFF